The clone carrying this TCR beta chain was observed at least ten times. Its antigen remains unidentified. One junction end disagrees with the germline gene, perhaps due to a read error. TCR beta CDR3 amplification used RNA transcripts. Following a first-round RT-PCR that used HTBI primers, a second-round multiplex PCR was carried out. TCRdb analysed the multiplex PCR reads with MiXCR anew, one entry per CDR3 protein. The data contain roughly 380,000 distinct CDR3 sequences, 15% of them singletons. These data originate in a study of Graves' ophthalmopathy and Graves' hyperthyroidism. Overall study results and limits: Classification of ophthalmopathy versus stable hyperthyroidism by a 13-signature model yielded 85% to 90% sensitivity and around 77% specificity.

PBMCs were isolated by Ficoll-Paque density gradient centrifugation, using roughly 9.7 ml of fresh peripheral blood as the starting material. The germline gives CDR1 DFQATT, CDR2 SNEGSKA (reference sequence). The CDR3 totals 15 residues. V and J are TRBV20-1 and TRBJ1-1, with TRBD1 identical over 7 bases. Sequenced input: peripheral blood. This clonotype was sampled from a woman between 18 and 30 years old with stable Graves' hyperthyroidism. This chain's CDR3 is CSAKYQGVANTKAFF. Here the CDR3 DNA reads TGCAGTGCAAAATATCAGGGGGTCGCGAACACTAAAGCTTTCTTT.